Detailed here is one T cell receptor (beta chain). No antigen is known for it. Trimming stripped 0 bases from V and 5 bases from J, with 10 bases between. Germline lookup yields CDR1 LGHNA and CDR2 YSLEER. The CDR3 runs to 14 residues. These data originate in a study of T cell responses to AZD1222 COVID-19 vaccine. Overall study context: Whether given at about 4 or about 12 weeks, second doses were pooled. Study conclusions and caveats: Elevations in Spike-specific TCR breadth and depth followed administration of two AZD1222 doses. Repertoire sampling occurred only after the peak T cell response.

The assay was immunoSEQ multiplex PCR, and TCRdb's table has in-frame clones only and misses some. The sample comprises some 130,000 clones, about nine tenths of which are singletons, and approximately 20% rests with the top ten. This specimen consisted of peripheral blood, obtained on day 0 of AZD1222 vaccination. The TCR was taken from an adult in good health. The chain recombines TRBV4-3 with TRBJ1-2; D gene unclear. CDR3 sequence reads: CASSQDWSFYGYTF. The DNA of the CDR3 is TGCGCCAGCAGCCAAGATTGGAGTTTTTATGGCTACACCTTC.